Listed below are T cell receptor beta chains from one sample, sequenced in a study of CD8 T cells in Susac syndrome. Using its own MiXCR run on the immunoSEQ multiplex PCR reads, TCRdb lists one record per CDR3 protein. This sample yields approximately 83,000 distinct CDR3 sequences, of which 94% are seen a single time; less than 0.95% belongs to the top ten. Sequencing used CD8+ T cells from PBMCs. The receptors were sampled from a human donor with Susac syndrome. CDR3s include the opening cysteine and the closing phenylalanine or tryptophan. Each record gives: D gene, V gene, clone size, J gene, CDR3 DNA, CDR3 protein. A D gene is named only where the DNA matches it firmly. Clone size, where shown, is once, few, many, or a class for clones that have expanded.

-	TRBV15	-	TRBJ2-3	TGTGCCACCAGCAGGAGCGTTGCAGATACGCAGTATTTT	CATSRSVADTQYF
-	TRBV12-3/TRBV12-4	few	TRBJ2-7	TGTGCCAGCAGTTCACCGGACCAAACCAACGAGCAGTACTTC	CASSSPDQTNEQYF
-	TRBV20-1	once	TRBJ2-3	TGCAGTGCTAGAGATTACGTGGGCCGTCCAGATACGCAGTATTTT	CSARDYVGRPDTQYF
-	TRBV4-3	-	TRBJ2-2	TGCGCCAGCAGCCAAGATCGAAACAGGGACACCGGGGAGCTGTTTTTT	CASSQDRNRDTGELFF
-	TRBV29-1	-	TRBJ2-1	TGCAGCGTTGAAGATCTATCGAGTAGAACCTCCTACAATGAGCAGTTCTTC	CSVEDLSSRTSYNEQFF
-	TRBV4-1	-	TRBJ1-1	TGCGCCAGCAGCCAAGGTCCCCCAGGAGTCGTTGAAGCTTTCTTT	CASSQGPPGVVEAFF
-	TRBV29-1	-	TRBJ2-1	TGCAGCGTTGAAGGAATTGACCTCAACTATGAGCAGTTCTTC	CSVEGIDLNYEQFF
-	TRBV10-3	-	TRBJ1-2	TGTGCCATCATGGAAGTATTATATGGCTACACCTTC	CAIMEVLYGYTF
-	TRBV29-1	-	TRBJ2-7	TGCAGCGTTGGACTCCCTGGTTTGTACGAGCAGTACTTC	CSVGLPGLYEQYF
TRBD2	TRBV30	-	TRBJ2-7	TGTGCCTGGAGTGTCGGGGTAGCGGGACCTCTGGAGGAGCAGTACTTC	CAWSVGVAGPLEEQYF
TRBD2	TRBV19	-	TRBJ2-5	TGTGCCAGTAGTCTCGGGACTAGCGATCAAGAGACCCAGTACTTC	CASSLGTSDQETQYF
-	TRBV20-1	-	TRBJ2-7	TGCAGTGCTCCCCAAGGACTGATCTACGAGCAGTACTTC	CSAPQGLIYEQYF
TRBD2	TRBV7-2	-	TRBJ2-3	TGTGCCAGCAGTTCTCTAGCGGGAGGGCCTGATACGCAGTATTTT	CASSSLAGGPDTQYF
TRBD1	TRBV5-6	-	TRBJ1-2	TGTGCCAGCAGCGGACAGGGTAACTATGGCTACACCTTC	CASSGQGNYGYTF
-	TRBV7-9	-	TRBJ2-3	TGTGCCAGTTCGGGATCCCCCGGGGAAGATACGCAGTATTTT	CASSGSPGEDTQYF
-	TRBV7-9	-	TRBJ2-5	TGTGCCAGCAGCTTCACGTTGGGGGCCGGGGAGACCCAGTACTTC	CASSFTLGAGETQYF
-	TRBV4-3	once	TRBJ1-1	TGCGCCAGCAGCCAAGATAGTGACTCCCGGGCAGCTTTCTTT	CASSQDSDSRAAFF
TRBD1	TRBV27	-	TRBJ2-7	TGTGCCAGCAGTTTGGCCGGGACAGGGTACGAGCAGTACTTC	CASSLAGTGYEQYF
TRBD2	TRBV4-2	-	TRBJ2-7	TGTGCCAGCAGCCAAGGCCTAGCGGGCGCCTACGAGCAGTACTTC	CASSQGLAGAYEQYF
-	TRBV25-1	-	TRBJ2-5	TGTGCCAGCAGTGAACGAAAGGATCTCCAAGAGACCCAGTACTTC	CASSERKDLQETQYF
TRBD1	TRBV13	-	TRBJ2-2	TGTGCCAGCAGCTCGAGGACAGGGGGCGTCGGGGAGCTGTTTTTT	CASSSRTGGVGELFF
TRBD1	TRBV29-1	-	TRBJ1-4	TGCAGCGTTCCATGGGTGGACAGGGGAAGAGAAAAACTGTTTTTT	CSVPWVDRGREKLFF